A single sample is the source of the 27 T cell receptor beta chains below, sequenced in a study of blood T cell repertoires in COVID-19. This table comes from immunoSEQ multiplex PCR, and its TCRdb copy is limited to in-frame clones, with some not included. The sample carries roughly 100,000 clones, approximately 90% recorded once. The sequenced sample consisted of peripheral blood. The receptors here all came from a man aged 45-60 years in a cohort sampled during active COVID-19.

This clone was found a few times. The V gene is TRBV7-8, the J gene TRBJ1-1, with no clear D. This CDR3 has 14 residues. Germline loops: CDR1 SGHVS, CDR2 FQNEAQ. The V gene lost 2 bases and the J gene lost 0 bases, with 7 bases spanning the gap. This chain's CDR3 is CASSLNGMNTEAFF. The DNA for the CDR3 is TGTGCCAGCAGCTTAAACGGGATGAACACTGAAGCTTTCTTT.

The chain is built from TRBV5-1 and TRBJ1-3; 10 positions match TRBD1. Trimming at V came to 4 bases and at J to 0 bases, leaving 4 bases not matched to a gene. Germline loops: CDR1 SGHRS, CDR2 YFSETQ. This CDR3 region has 16 residues. The CDR3: CASSGGQGTSGNTIYF. In DNA, the CDR3 is TGCGCCAGCAGCGGGGGACAGGGGACCTCTGGAAACACCATATATTTT.

V usage is TRBV11-3 and J usage is TRBJ2-5; D perhaps matches TRBD1 (6 bases). There are 14 residues in the CDR3. The V gene's germline CDR1 is SGHNT and CDR2 YENEEA. The germline V and J ends were trimmed by 5 bases and 5 bases, with 15 bases remaining between them. The CDR3 DNA reads TGTGCCAGCAGCGCGACAGGCCTCTGGGAGACCCAGTACTTC. Protein product: CASSATGLWETQYF.

The chain recombines TRBV4-1 with TRBJ2-5; 7 nucleotides line up with TRBD1. This CDR3 contains 15 residues. Germline values: CDR1 MGHRA, CDR2 YSYEKL. Germline trimming cut 0 bases from V and 8 bases from J; bases unmatched to any gene: 9. This CDR3 is CASSQELNRGKTQYF. The CDR3 bases are TGCGCCAGCAGCCAAGAATTAAACAGGGGTAAAACCCAGTACTTC.

This chain uses TRBV18 with TRBJ1-3, with 8 bases identical to TRBD1. The V segment lost 3 bases and the J segment 0 bases; nucleotides outside the gene matches: 13. This CDR3 is built from 19 residues. In germline, CDR1 is KGHSH, CDR2 LQKENI. The CDR3 protein is CASSPRLSGTGSSGNTIYF. DNA for the CDR3: TGTGCCAGCTCACCGAGACTTTCAGGGACAGGTAGCTCTGGAAACACCATATATTTT.

The chain joins TRBV11-3 to TRBJ1-1, with a weak D call TRBD1 (6 bases). Germline-derived CDR1 and CDR2 are SGHNT and YENEEA. Trimming shortened V by 2 bases and J by 1 base, and 14 bases separated the two germline ends. The CDR3 length is 16 residues. In DNA form, the CDR3 reads TGTGCCAGCAGCTTACCCCACGGCAGGGGGAACACTGAAGCTTTCTTT. Translated, it gives CASSLPHGRGNTEAFF.

The chain employs TRBV5-4 and TRBJ2-5; 9 positions agree with TRBD1. Trimming cost V 4 bases and J 3 bases; bases outside gene matches: 10. Germline values: CDR1 SGHNT, CDR2 YYREEE (reference sequence). The CDR3 has 16 amino acids. This CDR3 reads CASSPRPGQGKETQYF. The CDR3 DNA is TGTGCCAGCAGCCCAAGGCCCGGACAGGGGAAAGAGACCCAGTACTTC.

J is TRBJ1-2 and V is TRBV6-5; tentatively, D is TRBD1 (6 bases). The germline gives CDR1 MNHEY, CDR2 SVGAGI. The CDR3 has 16 residues. Between the trimmed V and J ends, which lost 0 bases and 4 bases, there was a span of 15 bases. The CDR3: CASSYSSSGVRYGYTF. The CDR3 DNA follows: TGTGCCAGCAGTTACTCCAGTTCAGGGGTTCGCTATGGCTACACCTTC.

The rearrangement links TRBV6-5 to TRBJ1-2; perhaps TRBD1 as D (5 bases). Trimming took 2 bases from V and 7 from J, leaving 11 bases between them. Germline CDR1 and CDR2: MNHEY and SVGAGI. There are 13 residues in the CDR3. CDR3 nucleotide sequence: TGTGCCAGCAGTTACCGTACTCAGGGTGGCTACACCTTC. This encodes CASSYRTQGGYTF.

This clone occurred a few times. The chain is built from TRBV11-2 and TRBJ2-7; D is ambiguous. The germline CDR1 and CDR2 sequences are SGHAT and FQNNGV. Trimming took off 1 base at V and 7 bases at J, with 8 bases between the two ends. The CDR3 covers 12 residues. CDR3 coding DNA: TGTGCCAGCAGCTTAGTGGGCCGGGAGCAGTACGTC. The encoded protein is CASSLVGREQYV.

V is TRBV9 and J is TRBJ2-3; 9 positions match TRBD1. The length of the CDR3 is 16 residues. Trimming cost V 6 bases and J 3 bases; bases outside gene matches: 11. CDR1 and CDR2 from the germline V gene are SGDLS and YYNGEE. For the CDR3, the DNA is TGTGCCAGCAACCTCAGGGGCGGACAGGGGACAGATACGCAGTATTTT. Protein: CASNLRGGQGTDTQYF.

This clone was observed a handful of times. The chain employs TRBV6-2 or TRBV6-3 and TRBJ2-3; D is perhaps TRBD2 (6 bases). This CDR3 is 15 amino acids long. Germline CDR1 is MNHEY and CDR2 is SVGEGT. Trimming pared 4 bases from V and 3 bases from J, leaving 14 bases between. Here the CDR3 reads CASSFPSVGTDTQYF. CDR3 coding DNA: TGTGCCAGCAGTTTCCCTAGCGTCGGAACAGATACGCAGTATTTT.

The chain joins TRBV6-4 to TRBJ1-1, with a possible D match to TRBD1 (6 bases). The V and J ends lost 4 bases and 1 base respectively, with 16 bases between them. CDR1 and CDR2 from the germline V gene are MRHNA and SNTAGT. CDR3 length equals 16 residues. CDR3 in DNA: TGTGCCAGCAGTGTCTGGGCGGACAGACGGAACACTGAAGCTTTCTTT. Translated, it gives CASSVWADRRNTEAFF.

The chain is built from TRBV10-3 and TRBJ2-5, with D possibly being TRBD1 (5 bases). This CDR3 is built from 15 residues. Germline V gene data show CDR1 as ENHRY and CDR2 as SYGVKD. V lost 8 bases to trimming and J lost 2 bases, with 18 bases between them. CDR3 DNA sequence: TGTGCCATCGGGGATAGGTCAGGGATACAAGAGACCCAGTACTTC. It translates to CAIGDRSGIQETQYF.

The chain combines TRBV7-2 with TRBJ1-1; D remains ambiguous. The CDR3 runs to 18 residues. Trimming removed 5 bases at V and 4 bases at J, with 26 bases between. Germline V lookup: CDR1 SGHTA, CDR2 FQGNSA. CDR3 residues: CASSRGTGPGVISTEAFF. CDR3 in DNA: TGTGCCAGCAGCCGTGGCACGGGCCCCGGGGTGATTAGCACTGAAGCTTTCTTT.

The rearrangement links TRBV11-2 to TRBJ1-1; 8 positions match TRBD1. This CDR3 spans 15 amino acids. V lost 5 bases to trimming and J lost 1 base; unmatched junction nucleotides: 6. CDR1 and CDR2 from the germline V gene are SGHAT and FQNNGV. The CDR3 DNA is TGTGCCAGCAGCGGAACCGGGACAGGGAACACTGAAGCTTTCTTT. Protein product: CASSGTGTGNTEAFF.

The chain recombines TRBV7-9 with TRBJ1-1, with a tentative D call TRBD1 (5 bases). The V end lost 6 bases, the J end lost 1 base, and 9 bases lay between the germline ends. The CDR3 is made up of 13 amino acids. CDR1 and CDR2 from the germline V gene are SEHNR and FQNEAQ (reference sequence). CDR3 nucleotides: TGTGCCAGCAGGGGAACAGGGAACACTGAAGCTTTCTTT. Translated: CASRGTGNTEAFF.

The chain joins TRBV6-5 to TRBJ1-2, with D maybe TRBD1 (5 bases). The germline V gene has CDR1 MNHEY and CDR2 SVGAGI. The CDR3 sequence is 14 residues long. Trimming left V 0 bases short and J 7 bases short, with 12 bases between. DNA of the CDR3: TGTGCCAGCAGTTACTCATTCGGGGGAGCTGGCTACACCTTC. The encoded protein is CASSYSFGGAGYTF.

This chain links TRBV5-6 with TRBJ2-7; weak D call: TRBD2 (6 bases). In germline, CDR1 is SGHDT, CDR2 YYEEEE. V lost 4 bases and J 3 bases, leaving 14 bases between the germline ends. CDR3 length equals 14 residues. The CDR3 protein is CASSLGGVRYEQYF. The CDR3 nucleotides read TGTGCCAGCAGCCTCGGAGGGGTGCGCTACGAGCAGTACTTC.

This chain links TRBV6-5 with TRBJ2-2, with 7 bases matching TRBD1. The V gene's germline CDR1 is MNHEY and CDR2 SVGAGI. The CDR3 loop spans 15 amino acids. After removal of 6 bases from V and 5 bases from J, the junction contained 9 bases not matched to a gene. The CDR3 is CASSPGTVKTGELFF. The CDR3 DNA follows: TGTGCCAGCAGCCCCGGGACAGTCAAAACCGGGGAGCTGTTTTTT.

The chain is built from TRBV6-5 and TRBJ2-7, with 9 positions matching TRBD1. The CDR3 length is 15 residues. Germline V gene sequence: CDR1 MNHEY, CDR2 SVGAGI. J was trimmed by 6 bases and V by 6 bases; bases with no gene match: 12. In nucleotides, the CDR3 is TGTGCCAGCAGCCCGTCGACAGGGGGTTTTGGCGAGCAGTACGTC. Translating gives CASSPSTGGFGEQYV.

The rearrangement uses TRBV19 and TRBJ2-1, with a tentative D call TRBD2 (7 bases). The CDR3 sequence is 16 residues long. Trimming stripped 4 bases from V and 0 bases from J, with 13 bases between. CDR1 and CDR2 from the germline V gene are LNHDA and SQIVND (reference sequence). The CDR3 region is CASSTPGGPSYNEQFF. CDR3 DNA sequence: TGTGCCAGTAGTACCCCGGGGGGCCCCTCCTACAATGAGCAGTTCTTC.

V gene TRBV5-1 combines with J gene TRBJ1-6, with D perhaps matching TRBD1 (5 bases). The CDR3 is 18 amino acids. V was clipped by 2 bases and J by 0 bases, with 15 bases between them. CDR1 and CDR2 (germline): SGHRS, YFSETQ. CDR3 nucleotide sequence: TGCGCCAGCAGCTTAACAGGCCTGTCGAGCTCCTATAATTCACCCCTCCACTTT. Encoded protein: CASSLTGLSSSYNSPLHF.

The rearrangement links TRBV9 to TRBJ1-3; D remains unclear. There are 15 residues in the CDR3. The ends were cut back, 0 bases at V and 0 bases at J, with 7 bases in the middle. The germline V gene encodes CDR1 SGDLS and CDR2 YYNGEE. DNA for the CDR3: TGTGCCAGCAGCGTAGGATCCGGCTCTGGAAACACCATATATTTT. Protein sequence: CASSVGSGSGNTIYF. Supplemented by reference TRBV9 and TRBJ1-3, the full variable domain reads DSGVTQTPKHLITATGQRVTLRCSPRSGDLSVYWYQQSLDQGLQFLIQYYNGEERAKGNILERFSAQQFPDLHSELNLSSLELGDSALYFCASSVGSGSGNTIYFGEGSWLTVV.

V gene TRBV7-3 combines with J gene TRBJ2-3, with TRBD2 as a possible D gene (6 bases). This CDR3 spans 17 amino acids. Trimming left V 2 bases short and J 0 bases short, with 15 bases between. Germline CDR1 is SGHTA and CDR2 is FQGTGA. The CDR3 spells CASSLGGSGSSTDTQYF. The CDR3 coding sequence is TGTGCCAGCAGCTTAGGGGGTAGCGGATCTAGCACAGATACGCAGTATTTT. Drawing the rest from reference TRBV7-3 and TRBJ2-3, the complete variable domain is GAGVSQTPSNKVTEKGKYVELRCDPISGHTALYWYRQSLGQGPEFLIYFQGTGAADDSGLPNDRFFAVRPEGSVSTLKIQRTERGDSAVYLCASSLGGSGSSTDTQYFGPGTRLTVL.

The V and J genes are TRBV7-8 and TRBJ2-7; D ambiguous. CDR1 is SGHVS, CDR2 FQNEAQ, per germline. CDR3 length: 14 amino acids. Trimming left V 2 bases short and J 0 bases short, with 8 bases between. CDR3 sequence reads: CASSLSGSSYEQYF. Here the CDR3 DNA reads TGTGCCAGCAGCTTATCCGGGTCCTCCTACGAGCAGTACTTC.

V and J are TRBV28 and TRBJ2-7; TRBD1 agrees at 11 bases. The CDR3 is 15 residues long. Germline V lookup: CDR1 MDHEN, CDR2 SYDVKM. The V and J ends lost 2 bases and 3 bases, in that order; junction bases with no gene match: 3. Here the CDR3 DNA reads TGTGCCAGCAGTTTAGCGGGGACAGGGGGCTACGAGCAGTACGTC. Translation: CASSLAGTGGYEQYV.